Listed below are T cell receptor beta chains from one sample, sequenced in a study of control samples from healthy donors and cancer patients. TCRdb keeps only in-frame clones here, not all; method: immunoSEQ multiplex PCR. The table lists 65,000 to 85,000 clones, more than 70% of them singletons. Sequenced sample: PBMCs. Receptors originate from a woman between 50 and 59 years old with head and neck cancer. Each CDR3 is given with its conserved first and last residue. D genes are given only for firm matches. Size is stated for part of the rows, as once, few or many counts, or as a class when the clone is expanded.

once,TRBJ2-3,TRBV6-4,TRBD1,TGTGCCAGCAGTCAGGACAGGGGATCGACAGATACGCAGTATTTT,CASSQDRGSTDTQYF
.,TRBJ2-1,TRBV19,.,TGTGCCAGTAGTAGAACGACAGGCAGCTCCTACAATGAGCAGTTCTTC,CASSRTTGSSYNEQFF
.,TRBJ1-4,TRBV19,.,TGTGCCAGTAGAAATAGGTGGGCAACTAATGAAAAACTGTTTTTT,CASRNRWATNEKLFF
.,TRBJ2-5,TRBV3-1/TRBV3-2,.,TGTGCCAGCAGCCAAGATGGTAGGCAAATCCAAGAGACCCAGTACTTC,CASSQDGRQIQETQYF
.,TRBJ2-5,TRBV6-2/TRBV6-3,TRBD2,TGTGCCAGCAGTTATCGGATTTTAGCGGGGGGGGAGGAGACCCAGTACTTC,CASSYRILAGGEETQYF
.,TRBJ2-7,TRBV29-1,.,TGCAGCGTTGGCCAGGGATCTTCCTACGAGCAGTACTTC,CSVGQGSSYEQYF
.,TRBJ2-7,TRBV27,.,TGTGCCAGCAGTTTAGCCCCAACCTACGAGCAGTACTTC,CASSLAPTYEQYF
.,TRBJ2-3,TRBV19,TRBD2,TGTGCCAGTAGTAACTTAGCGGGGGGCGGCACAGATACGCAGTATTTT,CASSNLAGGGTDTQYF
.,TRBJ1-6,TRBV6-2/TRBV6-3,.,TGTGCCAGCACCCCCTCCCGGGGCACCTCACCCCTCCACTTT,CASTPSRGTSPLHF
.,TRBJ1-5,TRBV6-1,TRBD1,TGTGCCAGCAGTGGCCGGGACAGGGGGGCAACTCAGCCCCAGCATTTT,CASSGRDRGATQPQHF
.,TRBJ2-3,TRBV6-1,TRBD2,TGTGCCAGCAGTGAATTGCTAGCGGGAGATACGCAGTATTTT,CASSELLAGDTQYF
few,TRBJ2-7,TRBV4-3,TRBD1,TGCGCCAGCAGCCTAACAGGGGGTGGGGGTAAGCAGTACTTC,CASSLTGGGGKQYF